This TCR beta chain originates from a study of breast tumors, draining lymph nodes, adjacent tissues. Study observations and caveats: Tumor TCR diversity was below lymph nodes but above nontumor tissue. That most tumor T cells come from lymph nodes remained unproven. Tumor and nontumor repertoires were significantly more similar in luminal-like than in basal-like breast cancer. Findings are consistent with lymph node origin and intratumoral expansion of most tumor T cells.

Breast cancer patients provided tissue from their axillary draining lymph nodes. MiXCR, applied by TCRdb to the multiplex PCR reads, yields one record per CDR3 protein. The sample includes around 150,000 distinct CDR3 sequences, approximately 29% of them seen just once. With regard to this clonotype: Its antigen is unidentified.

The CDR3 contains 14 residues. V dropped 1 base and J dropped 11 bases, with 12 bases sitting between them. Germline V gene data show CDR1 as SGHAT and CDR2 as FQNNGV. This rearrangement joins TRBV11-2 to TRBJ1-6, with no clear D. This clonotype was sampled from a female donor with breast cancer. Some clones in this sample may be carry-over from other donors' samples. Sequences were obtained from axillary lymph node tissue. CDR3 amino acids: CASSLVSVSTPLHF. The CDR3 DNA follows: TGTGCCAGCAGCTTAGTTAGTGTTAGCACACCCCTCCACTTT.